The 24 T cell receptor beta chains listed next were all sequenced from one sample in a study of human T cells and chemical hapten exposure. The authors' total RNA extraction used unfractionated whole blood. Via MiXCR, TCRdb re-called the 5' RACE reads, giving one row per CDR3 protein. In the table there are tens of thousands of distinct CDR3 sequences, approximately 7.7% of which are singletons. The source is a male donor in good health.

This clonotype was seen a few times. V is TRBV7-2 and J is TRBJ2-7; D gene uncertain. Germline V gene sequence: CDR1 SGHTA, CDR2 FQGNSA. Trimming took off 5 bases at V and 3 bases at J, with 17 bases between the two ends. This CDR3 contains 15 residues. The CDR3 loop reads CASSLYLTHYYEQYF. In nucleotides, the CDR3 is TGTGCCAGCAGCCTGTATCTAACCCACTACTACGAGCAGTACTTC.

This chain joins TRBV5-1 and TRBJ1-5, with D uncertain. The CDR3 contains 13 residues. Per germline, CDR1 SGHRS and CDR2 YFSETQ. V lost 5 bases to trimming and J lost 6 bases, with 12 bases between them. The CDR3 DNA sequence: TGCGCCAGCAGTCCGGAGCCGAGTCAGCCCCAGCATTTT. This translates into CASSPEPSQPQHF. Complete variable domain (other parts from reference TRBV5-1 and TRBJ1-5): KAGVTQTPRYLIKTRGQQVTLSCSPISGHRSVSWYQQTPGQGLQFLFEYFSETQRNKGNFPGRFSGRQFSNSRSEMNVSTLELGDSALYLCASSPEPSQPQHFGDGTRLSIL.

This clonotype was recorded many times. The gene calls are TRBV20-1 and TRBJ2-2; TRBD2 aligns across 7 bases. The CDR3 is made up of 17 amino acids. With V trimmed by 3 bases and J by 3 bases, 13 bases remained unmatched. CDR1 is DFQATT, CDR2 SNEGSKA, per germline (reference sequence). DNA for the CDR3: TGCAGTGCTAGGGGGACGATAGCGGGCGGTTACACCGGGGAGCTGTTTTTT. Protein sequence: CSARGTIAGGYTGELFF.

This chain links TRBV7-9 with TRBJ2-3; D gene ambiguous. This CDR3 is 16 amino acids long. V gave up 3 bases and J gave up 1 base, with 14 bases separating them. Looked up from germline, CDR1 is SEHNR and CDR2 is FQNEAQ (reference sequence). CDR3 amino acids: CASSLGRRTGTDTQYF. CDR3 DNA: TGTGCCAGCAGCTTGGGCCGAAGGACGGGCACAGATACGCAGTATTTT.

CDR3 protein: CSVGPISTDTQYF. CDR3 DNA sequence: TGCAGCGTTGGTCCGATTAGCACAGATACGCAGTATTTT. This chain connects TRBV29-1 to TRBJ2-3; D is uncertain. The V gene's germline CDR1 is SQVTM and CDR2 ANQGSEA. With 4 bases removed from V and 0 bases from J, the gap between germline ends came to 8 bases. The CDR3 has 13 amino acids.

The chain uses TRBV6-5 and TRBJ2-1; D is undetermined. Trimming left V 2 bases short and J 4 bases short, with 15 bases between. The germline V gene has CDR1 MNHEY and CDR2 SVGAGI. The CDR3 spans 16 residues. CDR3 sequence: CASSYGQYSPYNEQFF. The CDR3 coding sequence is TGTGCCAGCAGTTACGGGCAGTATTCTCCTTACAATGAGCAGTTCTTC.

This clonotype came up a few times. The chain links TRBV4-3 to TRBJ1-1, with 7 bases matching TRBD1. Germline loops: CDR1 LGHNA, CDR2 YSLEER. The junction had 9 bases not matched to a gene; V was cut back by 4 bases and J by 4 bases. The CDR3 extends over 15 amino acids. Here the CDR3 DNA reads TGCGCCAGCAGCCGATCAGACAGGGTATTCACTGAAGCTTTCTTT. This encodes CASSRSDRVFTEAFF.

The chain employs TRBV11-1 and TRBJ2-1; the D gene is possibly TRBD2 (8 bases). CDR3 length: 16 residues. The V gene's germline CDR1 is SGHAT and CDR2 FQDESV (reference sequence). The V end lost 2 bases, the J end lost 8 bases, and 19 bases lay between the germline ends. In DNA, the CDR3 is TGTGCCAGCAGCTTATCCCTAACGGGAGGGGGCGATGAGCAGTTCTTC. Translated: CASSLSLTGGGDEQFF.

This clonotype was seen a few times. The rearrangement uses TRBV6-5 and TRBJ2-6; no definite D call. The V gene's germline CDR1 is MNHEY and CDR2 SVGAGI. The CDR3 loop spans 15 amino acids. Trimming removed 2 bases at V and 1 base at J, with 6 bases between. CDR3 bases: TGTGCCAGCAGTTACGAGGAGTCTGGGGCCAACGTCCTGACTTTC. It is translated as CASSYEESGANVLTF.

The rearrangement uses TRBV7-9 and TRBJ1-1, with no clear D. Trimming shortened V by 5 bases and J by 0 bases, and 7 bases separated the two germline ends. The CDR3 extends over 13 amino acids. The germline gives CDR1 SEHNR, CDR2 FQNEAQ (reference sequence). In DNA form, the CDR3 reads TGTGCCAGCAGCCAACCAGTGAACACTGAAGCTTTCTTT. Translating gives CASSQPVNTEAFF.

The chain combines TRBV10-3 with TRBJ2-3; perhaps D is TRBD1 or TRBD2 (5 bases each). This CDR3 is 13 amino acids long. Germline V lookup: CDR1 ENHRY, CDR2 SYGVKD. V gave up 3 bases and J gave up 4 bases, with 8 bases separating them. This CDR3 is CAISDRGPDTQYF. The CDR3 DNA follows: TGTGCCATCAGTGACCGGGGCCCAGATACGCAGTATTTT.

This clonotype was observed at least ten times. The genes are TRBV6-1 and TRBJ2-1, with 12 bases fitting TRBD2. CDR1 and CDR2 (germline): MNHNS, SASEGT. V dropped 2 bases and J dropped 3; count of bases not matched to a gene: 8. This CDR3 comprises 18 residues. Here the CDR3 reads CASSELLAGGSVYNEQFF. CDR3 sequence (DNA): TGTGCCAGCAGTGAACTTCTAGCGGGAGGGTCGGTCTACAATGAGCAGTTCTTC.

This clonotype showed up just a few times. The chain couples TRBV27 to TRBJ2-7, with D unclear. The CDR3 is made up of 11 amino acids. Germline CDR1 is MNHEY and CDR2 is SMNVEV (reference sequence). The V and J ends lost 6 bases and 3 bases respectively, with 6 bases between them. The CDR3 region has the DNA TGTGCCAGCAGGGGTCGCTACGAGCAGTACTTC. Translating it yields CASRGRYEQYF.

V is TRBV6-1 and J is TRBJ1-5; D might be TRBD1 (6 bases). The CDR3 length is 15 residues. V was trimmed by 1 base and J by 7 bases, leaving 14 bases between them. Germline CDR1 MNHNS, CDR2 SASEGT. The CDR3 DNA is TGTGCCAGCAGTGAAGGTTGGGGAGACAGGCAGCCCCAGCATTTT. This sequence encodes CASSEGWGDRQPQHF.

The chain is built from TRBV18 and TRBJ1-1; D is unclear. CDR1 KGHSH and CDR2 LQKENI come from the germline V gene. Trimming removed 0 bases at V and 5 bases at J, with 7 bases between. The CDR3 length is 13 residues. The DNA of the CDR3 is TGTGCCAGCTCACCACCAGGGTATACTGAAGCTTTCTTT. This codes for CASSPPGYTEAFF.

The chain joins TRBV6-5 to TRBJ2-3, with TRBD2 as a possible D gene (6 bases). Germline V lookup: CDR1 MNHEY, CDR2 SVGAGI. CDR3 size: 20 residues. V was pared by 0 bases and J by 1 base, with 23 bases between. The chain's CDR3 is CASSYSRRDPSLTGTDTQYF. CDR3 sequence (DNA): TGTGCCAGCAGTTACTCGAGGAGGGACCCTAGTCTGACGGGCACAGATACGCAGTATTTT.

This clonotype was counted at least ten times. The rearrangement links TRBV5-4 to TRBJ2-1, with 7 bases that match TRBD2. The CDR3 has 17 amino acids. The V gene's germline CDR1 is SGHNT and CDR2 YYREEE (reference sequence). With 0 bases clipped from V and 0 bases from J, the junction kept 6 bases outside the gene matches. CDR3 region: CASSLAGLLSSYNEQFF. CDR3 in DNA: TGTGCCAGCAGCTTGGCGGGACTATTGAGCTCCTACAATGAGCAGTTCTTC.

This clonotype was seen a handful of times. The chain couples TRBV29-1 to TRBJ2-1; 14 nucleotides line up with TRBD2. Germline lookup yields CDR1 SQVTM and CDR2 ANQGSEA. Trimming cost V 0 bases and J 10 bases; bases outside gene matches: 5. CDR3 length equals 15 residues. The DNA for the CDR3 is TGCAGCGTTGAAGAAGGGCGGACTAGCGGGAGGGAGCAGTTCTTC. As protein: CSVEEGRTSGREQFF.

The chain recombines TRBV11-2 with TRBJ1-1; no definite D call. V was clipped by 4 bases and J by 1 base, with 7 bases between them. Germline CDR1 and CDR2: SGHAT and FQNNGV. This CDR3 comprises 13 residues. The CDR3 DNA sequence: TGTGCCAGCAGCTCGCCCCCGAACACTGAAGCTTTCTTT. It translates to CASSSPPNTEAFF.

This clonotype has ten or more counts. This chain joins TRBV4-3 and TRBJ1-2; D unresolved. CDR3 length: 14 residues. V dropped 3 bases and J dropped 2 bases, with 10 bases sitting between them. Germline loops: CDR1 LGHNA, CDR2 YSLEER. CDR3 coding DNA: TGCGCCAGCAGCCATGTCCCGGCGAACTATGGCTACACCTTC. It translates to CASSHVPANYGYTF.

This clonotype was detected only a few times. V is TRBV4-1 and J is TRBJ2-3; the match to TRBD2 covers 10 bases. CDR1 and CDR2 (germline): MGHRA, YSYEKL. Trimming cost V 0 bases and J 5 bases; bases outside gene matches: 11. The CDR3 length is 18 residues. CDR3 loop: CASSQDSQLAGVKDTQYF. CDR3 sequence (DNA): TGCGCCAGCAGCCAAGATTCTCAGCTAGCGGGAGTTAAAGATACGCAGTATTTT.

This chain connects TRBV10-3 to TRBJ2-1; 8 bases map to TRBD2. The germline V gene encodes CDR1 ENHRY and CDR2 SYGVKD. Trimming at V came to 3 bases and at J to 4 bases, leaving 14 bases not matched to a gene. The CDR3 loop spans 18 amino acids. The CDR3 loop reads CAISDLGSGGRTYNEQFF. CDR3 DNA: TGTGCCATCAGTGATTTAGGATCCGGCGGGAGGACTTACAATGAGCAGTTCTTC.

This clonotype has just a few counts. The V call is TRBV27, the J call TRBJ1-1; no clear D gene. The length of the CDR3 is 14 residues. Germline V gene sequence: CDR1 MNHEY, CDR2 SMNVEV (reference sequence). Trimming removed 4 bases from V and 4 bases from J, with 13 bases in between. CDR3 in DNA: TGTGCCAGCAGTTCCCAAGGCTGGACCACTGAAGCTTTCTTT. It encodes CASSSQGWTTEAFF.

This clonotype came up a few times. The V gene is TRBV5-1, the J gene TRBJ2-5; D unresolved. V was cut by 1 base and J by 2 bases, with 12 bases left in between. The CDR3 runs to 15 residues. Germline CDR1 is SGHRS and CDR2 is YFSETQ. This CDR3 reads CASSLTTAQQETQYF. In nucleotides, the CDR3 is TGCGCCAGCAGCTTGACGACCGCACAACAAGAGACCCAGTACTTC.